What follows is one T cell receptor (beta chain) and its context. This sample was included in a study of blood T cell repertoires in COVID-19. Study in general: Samples representing acute and convalescent COVID-19 were sourced from the United States, Italy and Spain. From T cells, B-cell-depleted T cells, or PBMCs came the material, which was cDNA or gDNA.

Authors' data handling: Using reference gene primer amplification, nucleated cell counts were estimated. TCRdb's table, derived via immunoSEQ multiplex PCR, lists solely in-frame clones and lacks some. D and trimming come from the DNA, and the V and J calls and clone size come from that table. Altogether around 50,000 clones are present, 80% to 90% being singletons, with the ten largest covering around 3%. The CDR3 length is 15 residues. Germline lookup yields CDR1 KGHSH and CDR2 LQKENI. V shed 4 bases and J shed 3 bases, with 13 bases lying between them. The sequencing input was peripheral blood. This chain links TRBV18 with TRBJ2-1; D is ambiguous. The receptor was derived from a woman of 80 years or more with acute or convalescent COVID-19. CDR3 nucleotide sequence: TGTGCCAGCTCACTCCTAATCCCTGGCTACAATGAGCAGTTCTTC. Residues: CASSLLIPGYNEQFF.